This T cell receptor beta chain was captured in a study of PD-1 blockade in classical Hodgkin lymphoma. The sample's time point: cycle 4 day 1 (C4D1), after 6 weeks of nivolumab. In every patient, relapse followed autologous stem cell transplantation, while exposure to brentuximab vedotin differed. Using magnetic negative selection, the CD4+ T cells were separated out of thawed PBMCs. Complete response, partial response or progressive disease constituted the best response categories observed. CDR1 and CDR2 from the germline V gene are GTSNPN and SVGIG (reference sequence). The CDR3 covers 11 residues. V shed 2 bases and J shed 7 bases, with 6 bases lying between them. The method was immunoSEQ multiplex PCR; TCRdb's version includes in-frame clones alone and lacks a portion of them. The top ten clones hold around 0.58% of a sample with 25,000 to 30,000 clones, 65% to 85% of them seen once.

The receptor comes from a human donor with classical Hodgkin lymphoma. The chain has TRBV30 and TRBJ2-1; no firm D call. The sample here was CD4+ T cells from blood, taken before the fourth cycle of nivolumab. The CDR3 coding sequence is TGTGCCTGGAGTAACGTTAATGAGCAGTTCTTC. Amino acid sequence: CAWSNVNEQFF.